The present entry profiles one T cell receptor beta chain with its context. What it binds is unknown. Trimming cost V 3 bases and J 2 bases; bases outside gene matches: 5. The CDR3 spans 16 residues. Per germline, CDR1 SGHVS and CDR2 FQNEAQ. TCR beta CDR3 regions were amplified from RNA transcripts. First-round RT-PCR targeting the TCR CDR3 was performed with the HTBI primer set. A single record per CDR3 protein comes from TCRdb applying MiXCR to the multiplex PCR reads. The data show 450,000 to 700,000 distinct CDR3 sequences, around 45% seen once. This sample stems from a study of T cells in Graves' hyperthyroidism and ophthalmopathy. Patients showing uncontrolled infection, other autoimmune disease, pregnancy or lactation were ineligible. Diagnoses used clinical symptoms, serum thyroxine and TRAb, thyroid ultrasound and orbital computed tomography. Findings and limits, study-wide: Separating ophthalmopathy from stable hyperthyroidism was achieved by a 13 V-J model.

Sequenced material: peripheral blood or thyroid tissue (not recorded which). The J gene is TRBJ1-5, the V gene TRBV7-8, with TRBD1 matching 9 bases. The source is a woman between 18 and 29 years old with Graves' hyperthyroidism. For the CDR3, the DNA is TGTGCCAGCAGCTTCGACCGGACAGGGGGCAATCAGCCCCAGCATTTT. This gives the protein CASSFDRTGGNQPQHF. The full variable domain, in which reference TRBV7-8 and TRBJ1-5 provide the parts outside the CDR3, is GAGVSQSPRYKVAKRGQDVALRCDPISGHVSLFWYQQALGQGPEFLTYFQNEAQLDKSGLPSDRFFAERPEGSVSTLKIQRTQQEDSAVYLCASSFDRTGGNQPQHFGDGTRLSIL.